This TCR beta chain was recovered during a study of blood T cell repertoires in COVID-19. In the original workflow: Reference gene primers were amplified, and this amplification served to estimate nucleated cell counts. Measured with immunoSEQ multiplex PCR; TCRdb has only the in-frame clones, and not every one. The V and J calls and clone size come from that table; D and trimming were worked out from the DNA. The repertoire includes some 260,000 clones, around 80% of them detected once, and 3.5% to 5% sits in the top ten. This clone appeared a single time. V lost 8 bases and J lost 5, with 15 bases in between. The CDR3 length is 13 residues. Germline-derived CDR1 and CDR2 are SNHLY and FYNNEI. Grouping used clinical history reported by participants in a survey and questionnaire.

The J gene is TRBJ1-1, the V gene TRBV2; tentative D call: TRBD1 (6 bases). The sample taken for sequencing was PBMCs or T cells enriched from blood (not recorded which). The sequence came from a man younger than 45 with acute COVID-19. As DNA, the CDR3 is TGTGCCAGCGGATTGGGGGCAGAAACTGAAGCTTTCTTT. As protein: CASGLGAETEAFF.